The clone carrying this TCR beta chain was seen a single time. The record originates from a study of cytomegalovirus exposure and HLA in healthy donors. Amplification used 60 Vbeta primers and 13 Jbeta primers. Data came from immunoSEQ multiplex PCR; TCRdb stores just in-frame clones and leaves some out. The table records 110,000 or so clones, 70% to 80% of them present only once. This sequence originates from a man over 45 in good health and CMV-seropositive. Sample: PBMCs.

Here the CDR3 reads CASTRGTGWYNEQFF. The CDR3 DNA follows: TGTGCCAGTACTAGGGGGACAGGGTGGTACAATGAGCAGTTCTTC. The chain links TRBV19 to TRBJ2-1; 9 bases match TRBD1. This CDR3 comprises 15 residues. J gave up 4 bases and V 7 bases, and 8 bases lay outside the gene matches. Looked up from germline, CDR1 is LNHDA and CDR2 is SQIVND (reference sequence).